This entry lists 2 T cell receptor beta chains sequenced from one sample in a study of shared clonotypes between healthy human individuals. Data came from immunoSEQ multiplex PCR; TCRdb stores just in-frame clones and leaves some out. In the table there are approximately 500,000 clones, 90% to 96% of which are singletons. The sequencing input was naive CD4+ T cells sorted from blood. The subset denotes: CD45RA+ positively selected. Receptors were obtained from a woman aged 25 to 39 in good health.

The V call is TRBV29-1, the J call TRBJ2-1; D uncertain. Germline V gene lookup returns CDR1 SQVTM and CDR2 ANQGSEA. The CDR3 is 10 residues long. V was pared by 4 bases and J by 7 bases, with 5 bases between. The CDR3 nucleotides are TGCAGCGTTGGGCAGAATGAGCAGTTCTTC. It yields the protein CSVGQNEQFF.

V is TRBV7-8 and J is TRBJ2-1; tentative D call: TRBD2 (5 bases). The CDR3 consists of 14 residues. The germline CDR1 and CDR2 sequences are SGHVS and FQNEAQ. The V and J ends lost 9 bases and 8 bases respectively, with 20 bases between them. This CDR3 reads CASRTPQKSDEQFF. CDR3 coding DNA: TGTGCCAGTAGGACTCCCCAGAAGTCCGATGAGCAGTTCTTC.